A selection of T cell receptor beta chains follows, all from one sample in a study of shared clonotypes between healthy human individuals. Using immunoSEQ multiplex PCR, the repertoire was profiled, and TCRdb retains in-frame clones only, with some absent. The sample includes millions of clones, 95% of them seen just once. The source material was naive CD4+ T cells sorted from blood. The receptors were sampled from a man between 18 and 29 years old in good health. The CDR3 runs from the conserved cysteine through the conserved F or W. A D gene is named only where the DNA matches it firmly. Only some rows state a clone size, as once, few, many or a class for expanded clones.

TRBV18	TRBJ2-2	once	TRBD2	CASSPRGGNSNTGELFF
TRBV27	TRBJ2-1	-	TRBD2	CASRVYVAGGPYNEQFF
TRBV7-2	TRBJ2-3	-	-	CAAGASGTDTQYF
TRBV6-1	TRBJ1-1	-	-	CASSEMDPLF
TRBV27	TRBJ2-7	-	TRBD1	CASSDSGQGAYEQYF
TRBV9	TRBJ1-2	-	-	CASSEPNYGYTF
TRBV13	TRBJ2-3	-	TRBD2	CAYRRSGRADTQYF
TRBV9	TRBJ2-1	once	TRBD2	CASSVLAGGPGNEQFF
TRBV5-6	TRBJ2-5	-	-	CASSLLETGHRQETQYF
TRBV2	TRBJ2-4	-	-	CASTGELAKNIQYF
TRBV7-9	TRBJ2-7	-	-	CASSLTTGALHEQYF
TRBV28	TRBJ1-4	-	-	CASSSPPGSTGEKLFF
TRBV2	TRBJ2-2	-	-	CASTGQYTGELFF
TRBV11-2	TRBJ2-1	-	TRBD2	CASSLGRAEGEQFF
TRBV5-1	TRBJ2-7	-	-	CASSLAMGQDAYEQYF
TRBV5-1	TRBJ2-3	-	-	CASNSLGLGSDTQYF
TRBV7-6	TRBJ2-5	-	TRBD2	CASSLGGSMWTRIETQYF
TRBV9	TRBJ2-7	-	TRBD2	CASSPLAGSSYEQYF
TRBV6-6	TRBJ2-7	-	TRBD1	CASSSGQVYEQYF
TRBV11-2	TRBJ2-7	-	-	CASSLADRRAYEQYF
TRBV7-9	TRBJ2-7	-	-	CASSLRQSYEQYF
TRBV30	TRBJ2-5	-	-	CAWSRTVETQYF
TRBV6-1	TRBJ2-3	once	-	CASSEPWLGRDTDTQYF
TRBV18	TRBJ2-5	-	-	CASSLALGLQETQYF
TRBV5-4	TRBJ1-6	-	-	CASSLAQSPLHF
TRBV19	TRBJ2-5	-	-	CASGQGHLQETQYF
TRBV18	TRBJ2-2	-	TRBD1	CASSPGTAANTGELFF
TRBV5-1	TRBJ2-5	-	TRBD2	CASSWGASGGPQETQYF
TRBV9	TRBJ2-2	-	TRBD2	CASSVGAGGTTGELFF